The rows below give T cell receptor beta chains drawn from one sample of a study of blood T cells in healthy people across ages. TCRdb redid the calling of the 5' RACE reads with MiXCR, one entry per CDR3 protein. The sample includes almost 800,000 distinct CDR3 sequences, 58% of them seen just once. The sequenced sample was blood. The receptors here all came from a man younger than 40 in good health. CDR3s include the opening cysteine and the closing phenylalanine or tryptophan. The D gene is left open where the match is weak. Clone size appears in some rows only: once, few, many, or a class for an expanded clone.

J: TRBJ2-1; D: TRBD2; size: .; V: TRBV6-2/TRBV6-3; DNA: TGTGCCAGCAGTTACAAAGGACTAGCGGGGAATGAGCAGTTCTTC; CDR3: CASSYKGLAGNEQFF
J: TRBJ2-1; D: TRBD1; size: .; V: TRBV29-1; DNA: TGCAGCGCGGAGACCGGGACAGGGGTCTCACATGAGCAGTTCTTC; CDR3: CSAETGTGVSHEQFF
J: TRBJ2-3; D: .; size: .; V: TRBV7-3; DNA: TGTGCCAGCAGCCCGTCCGGGACGCCCACTAGATCAGATACGCAGTATTTT; CDR3: CASSPSGTPTRSDTQYF
J: TRBJ2-3; D: .; size: .; V: TRBV6-6; DNA: TGTGCCAGCAGTCGACCTTGGACTGGGGACGAAGATACGCAGTATTTT; CDR3: CASSRPWTGDEDTQYF
J: TRBJ2-1; D: TRBD2; size: .; V: TRBV6-1; DNA: TGTGCCAGCAGTAGACTAGCGGGGGGGCCGATGGATGAGCAGTTCTTC; CDR3: CASSRLAGGPMDEQFF
J: TRBJ2-7; D: .; size: few; V: TRBV20-1; DNA: TGCAGTGCTAGAGATGGCCATTCCTACGAGCAGTACTTC; CDR3: CSARDGHSYEQYF
J: TRBJ2-6; D: TRBD1; size: once; V: TRBV28; DNA: TGTGCCAGCGGTACAGGGGCCAACGTCCCGACTTTC; CDR3: CASGTGANVPTF
J: TRBJ2-7; D: .; size: .; V: TRBV4-3; DNA: TGCGCCAGCAGCCAAGAAGGTCTAGCTACGGGGTACTACGAGCAGTACTTC; CDR3: CASSQEGLATGYYEQYF
J: TRBJ1-6; D: .; size: .; V: TRBV15; DNA: TGTGCCACCAAGATCTCACCCCTCCACTTT; CDR3: CATKISPLHF
J: TRBJ1-2; D: .; size: few; V: TRBV3-1; DNA: TGTGCCAGCAGCCTTTACTCGGGGGATGGCTACACCTTC; CDR3: CASSLYSGDGYTF
J: TRBJ1-2; D: .; size: .; V: TRBV20-1; DNA: TGCAGTGCTAGACCTCTGACAGGTCCTAGGATCACCTTC; CDR3: CSARPLTGPRITF
J: TRBJ2-7; D: .; size: .; V: TRBV20-1; DNA: TGCAGTGCTAGCCCCTGGAAGGGCGAGCAGTACTTC; CDR3: CSASPWKGEQYF
J: TRBJ1-2; D: TRBD1; size: .; V: TRBV20-1; DNA: TGCAGTGCGATACTTCCCGGGACAGGGGATGGCTACACCTTC; CDR3: CSAILPGTGDGYTF
J: TRBJ1-4; D: .; size: .; V: TRBV20-1; DNA: TGCAGTGCTAAGCTAGGGGAAAAACTGTTTTTT; CDR3: CSAKLGEKLFF
J: TRBJ2-1; D: .; size: .; V: TRBV29-1; DNA: TGCAGCGTTGAAGCGGCAGGGTTAAGTGACAATGAGCAGTTCTTC; CDR3: CSVEAAGLSDNEQFF
J: TRBJ2-7; D: .; size: .; V: TRBV7-2; DNA: TGTGCCAGCAGCCACACTCGGCCCGGGGGCTCCTACGAGCAGTACTTC; CDR3: CASSHTRPGGSYEQYF
J: TRBJ2-7; D: TRBD1; size: .; V: TRBV7-2; DNA: TGTGCCAGCAGCTTAGCGGGGTCCGGGACAGTATGGTTCGAGCAGTACTTC; CDR3: CASSLAGSGTVWFEQYF
J: TRBJ2-1; D: TRBD1; size: .; V: TRBV11-2; DNA: TGTGCCAGCAGCCGGGCCCCGGGACAGGGTGGTGATGAGCAGTTCTTC; CDR3: CASSRAPGQGGDEQFF
J: TRBJ2-5; D: TRBD2; size: once; V: TRBV15; DNA: TGTGCCACCAGCAGAGATTATGGTAGCGGGATAGGAGAGACCCAGTACTTC; CDR3: CATSRDYGSGIGETQYF
J: TRBJ2-5; D: .; size: few; V: TRBV7-2; DNA: TGTGCCAGCAGCTTTAAAACCCGAGAGACCCAGTACTTC; CDR3: CASSFKTRETQYF
J: TRBJ2-3; D: .; size: .; V: TRBV7-2; DNA: TGTGCCAGCAGACCTAGCCAAAACACAGATACGCAGTATTTT; CDR3: CASRPSQNTDTQYF
J: TRBJ2-7; D: TRBD2; size: .; V: TRBV7-9; DNA: TGTGCCAGCAGCTCCAGCAATGTAGCGGGGGAAGCCTACGAGCAGTACTTC; CDR3: CASSSSNVAGEAYEQYF
J: TRBJ2-7; D: .; size: once; V: TRBV20-1; DNA: TGCAGTGCTAGAGATCTAGGGGGACGCTACGAGCAGTACTTC; CDR3: CSARDLGGRYEQYF
J: TRBJ1-1; D: .; size: .; V: TRBV7-2; DNA: TGTGCCAGCAGCGCCCAGACCCCCACTGAAGCTTTCTTT; CDR3: CASSAQTPTEAFF
J: TRBJ2-5; D: .; size: few; V: TRBV28; DNA: TGTGCCAGCACCCCCGACGCGGGGTATAGAGAGACCCAGTACTTC; CDR3: CASTPDAGYRETQYF
J: TRBJ2-3; D: TRBD2; size: .; V: TRBV20-1; DNA: TGCAGTGCTAGCGTCGGGGGGACGCTGGGAACGCAGTATTTT; CDR3: CSASVGGTLGTQYF
J: TRBJ2-1; D: .; size: .; V: TRBV29-1; DNA: TGCAGCGTTGAACTGGTGGGCAGTGAGCAGTTCTTC; CDR3: CSVELVGSEQFF
J: TRBJ2-5; D: .; size: few; V: TRBV29-1; DNA: TGCAGCGTTGAAATGGACTGGCAGTACTTC; CDR3: CSVEMDWQYF
J: TRBJ2-1; D: .; size: .; V: TRBV25-1; DNA: TGTGCCAGCAGTGAAAGGGGGAGGGGTGAGCAGTTCTTC; CDR3: CASSERGRGEQFF
J: TRBJ2-3; D: .; size: few; V: TRBV9; DNA: TGTGCCAGCAGCGCACAGACAGTGGATACGCAGTATTTT; CDR3: CASSAQTVDTQYF
J: TRBJ2-1; D: .; size: few; V: TRBV7-3; DNA: TGTGCCAGCAGCCCAGGTCGGAGTCCTTTGGGGTACAATGAGCAGTTCTTC; CDR3: CASSPGRSPLGYNEQFF
J: TRBJ1-1; D: .; size: once; V: TRBV5-1; DNA: TGCGCCAGCAGCTTCGAAAGGGTGAACACTGAAGCTTTCTTT; CDR3: CASSFERVNTEAFF
J: TRBJ1-2; D: .; size: once; V: TRBV3-1; DNA: TGTGCCAGCGCCAGGGGCAGGGACTATGGCTACACCTTC; CDR3: CASARGRDYGYTF
J: TRBJ2-1; D: .; size: .; V: TRBV4-3; DNA: TGCGCCAGCAGCCGGGATCCGGGCTATGAGCAGTTCTTC; CDR3: CASSRDPGYEQFF
J: TRBJ1-2; D: TRBD1; size: .; V: TRBV25-1; DNA: TGTGCCAGCACAGGGGGGGTATTGAGCGATGGCTACACCTTC; CDR3: CASTGGVLSDGYTF
J: TRBJ2-3; D: .; size: few; V: TRBV6-5; DNA: TGTGCCAGCAGTTACTCGGGGACCACAGATACGCAGTATTTT; CDR3: CASSYSGTTDTQYF
J: TRBJ2-7; D: TRBD1; size: few; V: TRBV20-1; DNA: TGCAGTGCTAGACGGGACAGCTCCTACGAGCAGTACTTC; CDR3: CSARRDSSYEQYF
J: TRBJ1-1; D: .; size: .; V: TRBV20-1; DNA: TGCAGTGCTACGGGGGGGATCATCATCACTTGGGGTGAAGCTTTCTTT; CDR3: CSATGGIIITWGEAFF
J: TRBJ2-1; D: .; size: .; V: TRBV3-1; DNA: TGTGCCAGCAGCCGCACATCCTCCGTCTCCTACAATGAGCAGTTCTTC; CDR3: CASSRTSSVSYNEQFF
J: TRBJ2-1; D: .; size: .; V: TRBV4-3; DNA: TGCGCCAGCAGCCAAGCTAGGGCAGATGAGCAGTTCTTC; CDR3: CASSQARADEQFF
J: TRBJ2-1; D: .; size: .; V: TRBV7-3; DNA: TGTGCCAGCAGCTTGTTAGGGTTGGATACGGGTGAGCAGTTCTTC; CDR3: CASSLLGLDTGEQFF
J: TRBJ2-7; D: TRBD2; size: many; V: TRBV7-2; DNA: TGTGCCAGCAGCTTAGACGCGGGAGGCTTGGCGGAGCAGTACTTC; CDR3: CASSLDAGGLAEQYF
J: TRBJ2-3; D: .; size: few; V: TRBV13; DNA: TGTGCCAGCAGCTTACAGGGTATGCAGTATTTT; CDR3: CASSLQGMQYF
J: TRBJ2-5; D: TRBD2; size: once; V: TRBV4-1; DNA: TGCGCCAGCAGCCAAGGAAGCGGGGTTCAAGAGACCCAGTACTTC; CDR3: CASSQGSGVQETQYF
J: TRBJ2-1; D: TRBD2; size: .; V: TRBV20-1; DNA: TGCAGTGCTACGCGGGAGGCCCCCTACAATGAGCAGTTCTTC; CDR3: CSATREAPYNEQFF
J: TRBJ2-3; D: .; size: .; V: TRBV10-3; DNA: TGTGCCATCAGTGAGCCCCAGACAGGAGCTAGCACAGATACGCAGTATTTT; CDR3: CAISEPQTGASTDTQYF
J: TRBJ2-6; D: .; size: few; V: TRBV6-2/TRBV6-3; DNA: TGTGCCAGCAGCCGGGACCTCGGCTCTGGGGCCAACGTCCTGACTTTC; CDR3: CASSRDLGSGANVLTF
J: TRBJ2-1; D: TRBD2; size: .; V: TRBV5-1; DNA: TGCGCCAGCATCCCAGTGGCGGGGCGGGGGACTGAGCAGTTCTTC; CDR3: CASIPVAGRGTEQFF
J: TRBJ1-2; D: .; size: many; V: TRBV28; DNA: TGTGCCAGCACCTCTAACTATGGCTACACCTTC; CDR3: CASTSNYGYTF
J: TRBJ2-3; D: TRBD2; size: few; V: TRBV5-1; DNA: TGCGCCAGCAGCTCAGCTCCGGGGGGTACTACGCAGTATTTT; CDR3: CASSSAPGGTTQYF
J: TRBJ2-3; D: TRBD2; size: once; V: TRBV25-1; DNA: TGTGCCAGCAGTCACCCGGGGGGGCTGACAGATACGCAGTATTTT; CDR3: CASSHPGGLTDTQYF
J: TRBJ2-7; D: .; size: .; V: TRBV7-4; DNA: TGTGCCAGCAGCCCCTATACTAGTCCCCCTGGCGAGCAGTACTTC; CDR3: CASSPYTSPPGEQYF
J: TRBJ2-7; D: TRBD2; size: .; V: TRBV9; DNA: TGTGCCAGCAGCGTCCTAGCGGGAGAACACTACGAGCAGTACTTC; CDR3: CASSVLAGEHYEQYF
J: TRBJ2-4; D: TRBD2; size: .; V: TRBV4-3; DNA: TGCGCCAGCAGCCAAGATGTCATAGCGGGGGACAATGAGCAGTACTTC; CDR3: CASSQDVIAGDNEQYF
J: TRBJ2-1; D: .; size: few; V: TRBV9; DNA: TGTGCCAGCAGCCCACCGGGGGGCGGGAGCTCCTACAATGAGCAGTTCTTC; CDR3: CASSPPGGGSSYNEQFF